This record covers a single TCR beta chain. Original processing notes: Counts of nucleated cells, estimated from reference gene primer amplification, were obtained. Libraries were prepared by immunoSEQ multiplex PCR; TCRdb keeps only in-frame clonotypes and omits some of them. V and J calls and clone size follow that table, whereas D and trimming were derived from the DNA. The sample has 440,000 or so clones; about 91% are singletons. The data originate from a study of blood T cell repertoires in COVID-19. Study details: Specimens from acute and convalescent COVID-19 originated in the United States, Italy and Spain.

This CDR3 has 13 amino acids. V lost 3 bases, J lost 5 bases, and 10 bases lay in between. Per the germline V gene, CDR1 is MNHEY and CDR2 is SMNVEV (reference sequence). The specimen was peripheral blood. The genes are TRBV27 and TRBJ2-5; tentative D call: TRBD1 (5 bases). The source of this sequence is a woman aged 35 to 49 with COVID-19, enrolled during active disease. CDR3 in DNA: TGTGCCAGCAGTTTGTTCAGGGCCGAGACCCAGTACTTC. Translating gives CASSLFRAETQYF.